The T cell receptor beta chain described here comes from a study of T cell changes during pregnancy in multiple sclerosis. V lost 8 bases, J lost 1 base, and 8 bases lay in between. Germline CDR1 and CDR2: SNHLY and FYNNEI. CDR3 size: 13 residues. Assay: immunoSEQ multiplex PCR; the TCRdb copy retains only in-frame clones and omits some. The profile shows approximately 130,000 clones, less than 97% of them singletons. The sequence was obtained from a female donor with multiple sclerosis, enrolled in a pregnancy study. The sample was peripheral blood, taken after pregnancy. The chain has TRBV2 and TRBJ1-4, with D possibly matching TRBD1 (5 bases). This CDR3 reads CASSGRTNEKLFF. In nucleotides, the CDR3 is TGTGCCAGCTCAGGGCGAACTAATGAAAAACTGTTTTTT.